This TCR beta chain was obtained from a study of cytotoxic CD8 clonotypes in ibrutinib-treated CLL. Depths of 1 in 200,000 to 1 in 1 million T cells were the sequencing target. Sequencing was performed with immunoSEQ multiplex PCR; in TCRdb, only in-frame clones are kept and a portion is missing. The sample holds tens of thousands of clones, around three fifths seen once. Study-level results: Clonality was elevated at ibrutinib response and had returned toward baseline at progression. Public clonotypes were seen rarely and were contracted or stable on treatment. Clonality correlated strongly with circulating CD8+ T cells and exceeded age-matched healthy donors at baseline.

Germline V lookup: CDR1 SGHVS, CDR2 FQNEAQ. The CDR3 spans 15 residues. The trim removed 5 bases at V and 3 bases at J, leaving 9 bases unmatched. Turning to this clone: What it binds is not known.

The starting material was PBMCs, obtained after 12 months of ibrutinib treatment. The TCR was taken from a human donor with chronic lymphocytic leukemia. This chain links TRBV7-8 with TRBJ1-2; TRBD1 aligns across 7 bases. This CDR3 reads CASSRTGDPHYGYTF. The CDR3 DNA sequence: TGTGCCAGCAGCCGAACAGGGGACCCTCACTATGGCTACACCTTC.